This T cell receptor beta chain was captured by sequencing in a study of cytomegalovirus exposure and HLA in healthy donors. Use of 60 Vbeta and 13 Jbeta primers characterized the PCR. The data were produced by immunoSEQ multiplex PCR, yet TCRdb's version contains in-frame clones alone and is incomplete. The sample comprises some 56,000 clones, roughly 60% of which are singletons, and about 11% rests with the top ten. This receptor was identified in a human donor in good health. The sequenced sample consisted of PBMCs.

CDR3 amino acids: CASSKDRGNYGYTF. CDR3 nucleotides: TGTGCCAGCAGCAAGGACAGGGGGAACTATGGCTACACCTTC. The chain uses TRBV7-9 and TRBJ1-2; 10 nucleotides line up with TRBD1. Looked up from germline, CDR1 is SEHNR and CDR2 is FQNEAQ (reference sequence). This CDR3 spans 14 amino acids. The J segment lost 2 bases and the V segment lost 5 bases, leaving 2 bases of the junction unmatched.